Included here is one T cell receptor (beta chain) sequence, with context. Its antigen remains unknown. Combining a sample-barcoded 5' primer with a J-beta primer mix, a second PCR ran for about 7 to 11 cycles. Each single sample gave us at least 3 million CDR3-containing paired-end reads. TCRdb analysed the 5' RACE reads with MiXCR anew, one entry per CDR3 protein. The sample shows 1.5 million to 2 million distinct CDR3 sequences, approximately 28% of them seen only once. These data belong to a study of blood T cells in healthy people across ages. Notes on the study in general: There were more naive CD4+ cells and higher diversity in long-lived donors than in aged donors. Diversity was estimated from one million T cells, and these estimates were considered underestimates.

Germline-derived CDR1 and CDR2 are ENHRY and SYGVKD. The CDR3 length is 14 residues. Germline trimming cut 6 bases from V and 3 bases from J; bases unmatched to any gene: 7. Specimen: blood. The receptor's source is a woman aged 30 to 39 in good health. This sequence joins TRBV10-3 and TRBJ1-1; 7 bases fit TRBD1. The CDR3 loop is CAIRGQREDTEAFF. The DNA for the CDR3 is TGTGCCATCAGGGGACAGAGGGAAGACACTGAAGCTTTCTTT.